The table lists the clone carrying this T cell receptor (beta chain) with a few counts. This sample was included in a study of blood T cell repertoires in COVID-19. As for the study in general: PBMCs, B-cell-depleted T cells, or T cells were the source of the cDNA or gDNA that made up the material.

Between the trimmed V and J ends, which lost 1 base and 11 bases, there was a span of 15 bases. The CDR3 covers 14 residues. CDR1 is LGHNA, CDR2 YSLEER, per germline. Original methodology: The authors estimated nucleated cell counts from reference gene primer amplification. Data came from immunoSEQ multiplex PCR; TCRdb stores just in-frame clones and leaves some out. V and J calls plus clone size are reproduced from that table; the DNA served to infer D and trimming. The sample consists of approximately 300,000 clones, around 85% of them appearing once. The sample taken for sequencing was peripheral blood. The TCR sequence derives from a human donor with COVID-19, enrolled during active disease. The donor label of this sample is uncertain. The gene calls are TRBV4-3 and TRBJ2-1; D perhaps matches TRBD2 (5 bases). The CDR3 coding sequence is TGCGCCAGCAGCCAAGCCCCCTTCGTCGGGAAGCAGTTCTTC. Translation gives CASSQAPFVGKQFF.